A selection of T cell receptor beta chains follows, all from one sample in a study of cytomegalovirus exposure and HLA in healthy donors. Produced via immunoSEQ multiplex PCR; TCRdb's table is partial and in-frame only. The sample carries approximately 150,000 clones, about 80% recorded once. The sequencing sample was made of PBMCs. The receptor set was obtained from a man between 40 and 49 years old in good health and CMV-seronegative. CDR3s include the opening cysteine and the closing phenylalanine or tryptophan. A D gene is named only where the DNA matches it firmly. For some rows the clone size is stated as once, few or many, or as a class when expanded; others skip it.

- TRBJ2-7 TRBV7-9 - TGTGCCAGCAGCTCGGGGTACTACGAGCAGTACTTC CASSSGYYEQYF
TRBD1 TRBJ1-1 TRBV9 - TGTGCCAGCAGCAGGACAGGGGTTGAAGCTTTCTTT CASSRTGVEAFF
- TRBJ1-5 TRBV28 - TGTGCCAGCAGTTTATGGCCCCGGGTCTCAAATCAGCCCCAGCATTTT CASSLWPRVSNQPQHF
- TRBJ1-1 TRBV9 - TGTGCCAGCAGCGTAGTTCAGGAACCTATTAACACTGAAGCTTTCTTT CASSVVQEPINTEAFF
TRBD2 TRBJ2-3 TRBV6-5 - TGTGCCAGCAGAGGGACTAGCGGGCCCACAGATACGCAGTATTTT CASRGTSGPTDTQYF
TRBD1 TRBJ1-5 TRBV6-1 few TGTGCCAGCAGTGTCAGACAGGGGGCTGGCAATCAGCCCCAGCATTTT CASSVRQGAGNQPQHF
TRBD1 TRBJ1-5 TRBV27 few TGTGCCAGCAGTGACAGGGAAGGGCAGCCCCAGCATTTT CASSDREGQPQHF
- TRBJ1-1 TRBV6-4 - TGTGCCAGCAGAGAACACAGGGTTCGCACTGAAGCTTTCTTT CASREHRVRTEAFF
TRBD1 TRBJ2-2 TRBV6-5 - TGTGCCAGCACTCACCGGGACAGGGCCTCCGGGGAGCTGTTTTTT CASTHRDRASGELFF
- TRBJ1-5 TRBV19 few TGTGCCAGTAGACACGGACGGGGGGACTATCAGCCCCAGCATTTT CASRHGRGDYQPQHF
TRBD2 TRBJ2-7 TRBV28 few TGTGCCAGCAGTCCAGTGACTAGCGGGGGGTCCCCCTACGAGCAGTACTTC CASSPVTSGGSPYEQYF
- TRBJ2-7 TRBV29-1 once TGCAGCGTTGAAGACAGGGCTTCGAAAAACGAGCAGTACTTC CSVEDRASKNEQYF
TRBD2 TRBJ2-2 TRBV5-1 - TGCGCCAGCAGCTTCGGACTAGCGGGGGTCGTCGGGGAGCTGTTTTTT CASSFGLAGVVGELFF
- TRBJ1-4 TRBV12-2 - TGTGCAAGTCGCACCCCGACATCAACTAATGAAAAACTGTTTTTT CASRTPTSTNEKLFF
TRBD1 TRBJ1-6 TRBV2 - TGTGCCACCCGGGACAGCGGGCGTTCACCCCTCCACTTT CATRDSGRSPLHF
TRBD1 TRBJ2-7 TRBV10-1 - TGCGCCAGCAGTACCGGGACAGCCTACGAGCAGTACTTC CASSTGTAYEQYF
- TRBJ1-1 TRBV18 - TGTGCCAGCTCACCGCGTCCGAACACTGAAGCTTTCTTT CASSPRPNTEAFF
TRBD1 TRBJ1-1 TRBV2 - TGTGCCACCCAGGGACAGCCGAACACTGAAGCTTTCTTT CATQGQPNTEAFF
- TRBJ2-7 TRBV9 - TGTGCCAGCAGCGTAGACAGGGTTTACGAGCAGTACTTC CASSVDRVYEQYF
- TRBJ1-2 TRBV28 - TGTGCCAGCAGCTCCCCCCAGGGAAGGAAATTCTATGGCTACACCTTC CASSSPQGRKFYGYTF
TRBD1 TRBJ1-2 TRBV5-1 - TGCGCCAGCAGCCCCGGGACAGGGGCCTATGGCTACACCTTC CASSPGTGAYGYTF
TRBD2 TRBJ2-3 TRBV27 - TGTGCCAGCAGTTTAACTAGCGGGGGGGGCACAGATACGCAGTATTTT CASSLTSGGGTDTQYF
TRBD2 TRBJ2-3 TRBV29-1 - TGCAGCGTTGTCGGTAGCGGGGTGTTCACAGATACGCAGTATTTT CSVVGSGVFTDTQYF
- TRBJ2-7 TRBV7-9 - TGTGCCAGCAGCTTACCGGGGGTCCTGAGTTACGAGCAGTACTTC CASSLPGVLSYEQYF
TRBD2 TRBJ2-7 TRBV9 - TGTGCCAGCAGCCTTACTAGCGGGGGAGTCTACGAGCAGTACTTC CASSLTSGGVYEQYF
- TRBJ1-1 TRBV10-1 few TGCGCCAGCAGCTTCAGGGAAGGGACTGAAGCTTTCTTT CASSFREGTEAFF
TRBD1 TRBJ2-6 TRBV4-1 - TGCGCCAGCGAACGGGACAGGGAAATTCCCGGGGCCAACGTCCTGACTTTC CASERDREIPGANVLTF
TRBD1 TRBJ1-4 TRBV7-2 few TGTGCCAGCAGCCTGACAGGGCATAATGAAAAACTGTTTTTT CASSLTGHNEKLFF
- TRBJ1-4 TRBV19 - TGTGCCAGTAAGCGCGCCACTGAAAAACTGTTTTTT CASKRATEKLFF
- TRBJ1-1 TRBV6-1 few TGTGCCAGCAGTCGGACATTCAAGGGGAACACTGAAGCTTTCTTT CASSRTFKGNTEAFF
TRBD1 TRBJ2-7 TRBV5-1 - TGCGCCAGCAGCTTTTTGGGGACAGGGTACCACGAGCAGTACTTC CASSFLGTGYHEQYF
- TRBJ1-6 TRBV28 - TGTGCCAGCAGTCTACGCCACAGGGTGGCTTCACCCCTCCACTTT CASSLRHRVASPLHF
TRBD2 TRBJ2-3 TRBV6-1 few TGTGCCAGCAGTGAATATAGCGGGAGAAAGCCCGTATCTAGCACAGATACGCAGTATTTT CASSEYSGRKPVSSTDTQYF
- TRBJ1-2 TRBV9 - TGTGCCAGCAGCGGAGCCCGCGAAGATGGCTACACCTTC CASSGAREDGYTF
TRBD2 TRBJ2-3 TRBV5-1 - TGCGCCAGCAGCTTGGGGGGACTAGCGGGGCGGGATACGCAGTATTTT CASSLGGLAGRDTQYF
- TRBJ2-1 TRBV6-6 - TGTGCCAGCAGTCCGACAATAAACAATGAGCAGTTCTTC CASSPTINNEQFF
- TRBJ2-3 TRBV12-2 - TGTGCAAGTCGCTTAGCGTTGACTAGCGGCACAGATACGCAGTATTTT CASRLALTSGTDTQYF
- TRBJ1-4 TRBV4-2 few TGTGCCAGCAGCCAAGGAAGCCGTAATGAAAAACTGTTTTTT CASSQGSRNEKLFF
- TRBJ1-6 TRBV27 - TGTGCCAGCAGCGACAGACCTAGGGATTCACCCCTCCACTTT CASSDRPRDSPLHF
- TRBJ1-1 TRBV30 - TGTGCCTGGAGGAGTAACAATCGGGTGGCAGCTTTCTTT CAWRSNNRVAAFF
- TRBJ2-1 TRBV19 - TGTGCCAGTAGAATGGACTCAAGATGGGGAGATGAGCAGTTCTTC CASRMDSRWGDEQFF
- TRBJ1-1 TRBV13 - TGTGCCAGCAATGGCGGGGTGAACACTGAAGCTTTCTTT CASNGGVNTEAFF
- TRBJ1-4 TRBV25-1 - TGTGCCAGCAGTGCATCGGCGAGGGGGAAGCGGGAAAAACTGTTTTTT CASSASARGKREKLFF
TRBD2 TRBJ2-1 TRBV11-2 - TGTGCCAGCAGCCTGAGACTAGCGGGGGGTTCCGATGAGCAGTTCTTC CASSLRLAGGSDEQFF
TRBD1 TRBJ2-6 TRBV28 - TGTGCCAGCAGTTCTCTGCGGGACAGGATCAGCTCTGGGGCCAACGTCCTGACTTTC CASSSLRDRISSGANVLTF
- TRBJ1-2 TRBV6-5 - TGTGCCAGCAGTAACCCCGGACAGCCAGATGGCTACACCTTC CASSNPGQPDGYTF
- TRBJ2-7 TRBV7-2 few TGTGCCAGCAACTTAAGGGGTTTCTCCTACGAGCAGTACTTC CASNLRGFSYEQYF
- TRBJ1-1 TRBV5-1 - TGCGCCAGCAGCTTGGTAGTAGCCGGGAACACTGAAGCTTTCTTT CASSLVVAGNTEAFF
- TRBJ1-1 TRBV28 - TGTGCCAGCAGTTCCGGACAGAACACTGAAGCTTTCTTT CASSSGQNTEAFF
TRBD1 TRBJ2-7 TRBV7-9 - TGTGCCAGCAGCCTCGACAGGGGAAGGTCCTACGAGCAGTACTTC CASSLDRGRSYEQYF
TRBD2 TRBJ2-1 TRBV15 - TGTGCCACCGTCCGGGGGGACAATGAGCAGTTCTTC CATVRGDNEQFF